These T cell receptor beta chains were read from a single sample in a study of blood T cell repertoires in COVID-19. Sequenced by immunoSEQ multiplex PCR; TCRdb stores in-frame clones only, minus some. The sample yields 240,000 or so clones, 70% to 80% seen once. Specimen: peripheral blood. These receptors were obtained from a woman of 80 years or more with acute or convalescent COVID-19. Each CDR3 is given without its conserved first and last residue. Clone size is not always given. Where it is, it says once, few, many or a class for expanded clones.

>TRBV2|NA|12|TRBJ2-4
ASSVSGSGNIQY
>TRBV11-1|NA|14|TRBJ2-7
ASSIPGGTGPYEQY
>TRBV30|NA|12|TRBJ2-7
ALTFRGHYYEQY
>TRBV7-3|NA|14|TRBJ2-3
ASSPRGGWGTDTQY
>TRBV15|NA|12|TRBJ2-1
ATSRDREGSEQF
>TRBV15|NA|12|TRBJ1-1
ATSWGQVGTEAF
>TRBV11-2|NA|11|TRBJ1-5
ASSLDHNTRQH
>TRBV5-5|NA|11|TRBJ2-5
ATRAGGAQTQY
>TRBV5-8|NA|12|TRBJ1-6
ASSLTGYSTPLH
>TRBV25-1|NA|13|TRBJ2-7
ASSRTGDLSYEQY
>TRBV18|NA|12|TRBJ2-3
ASSLAGRTDTQY
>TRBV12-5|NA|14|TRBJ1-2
ASGLVLGTGSSGYT
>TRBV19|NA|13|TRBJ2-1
ASSMGGSTGNEQF
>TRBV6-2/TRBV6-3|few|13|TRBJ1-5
ASSYLQGGNQPQH
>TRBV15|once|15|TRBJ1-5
ATSARRNREFNQPQH
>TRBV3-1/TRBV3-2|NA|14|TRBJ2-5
ASSHRAGGTFGTQY
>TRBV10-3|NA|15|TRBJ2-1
AISESEQGTSYNEQF
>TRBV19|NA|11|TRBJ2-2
ASSIGTPGELF
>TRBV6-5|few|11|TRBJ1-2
ASSYSGQGGYT
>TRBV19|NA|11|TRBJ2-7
ASSVGSVNEQY
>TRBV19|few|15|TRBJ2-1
ASSMGGGFGSYNEQF
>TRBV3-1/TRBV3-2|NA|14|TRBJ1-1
ASSQRFLGMNTEAF
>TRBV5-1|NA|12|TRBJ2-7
ASRVLAGGYEQY
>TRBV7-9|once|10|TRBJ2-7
ASNGAAYEQY
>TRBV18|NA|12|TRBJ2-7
ASSTGQGAYEQY
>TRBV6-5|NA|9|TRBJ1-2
ASSSGGGYT
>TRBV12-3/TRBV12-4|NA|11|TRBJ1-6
ASSWAPNSPLH
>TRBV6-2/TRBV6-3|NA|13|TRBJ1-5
ASSHGGLGNQPQH
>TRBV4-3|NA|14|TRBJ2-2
ASSQDVGGNTGELF
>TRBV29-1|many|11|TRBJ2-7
SVVSGVEEKQY
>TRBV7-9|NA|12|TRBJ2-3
ASSFGQGTDTQY
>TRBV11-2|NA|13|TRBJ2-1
ASSLASGGYNEQF
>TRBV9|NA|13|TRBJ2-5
ASSAQWGGLETQY
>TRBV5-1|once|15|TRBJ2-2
ASSQGLAGGNTGELF
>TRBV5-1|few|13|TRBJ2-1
ASSFWDRGYNEQF
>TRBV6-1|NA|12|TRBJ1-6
ASSEQSYNSPLH
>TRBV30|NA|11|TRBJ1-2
AWSVGTNYGYT
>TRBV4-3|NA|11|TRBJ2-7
ASSLTGGYEQY
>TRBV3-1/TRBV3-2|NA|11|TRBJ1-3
ASSQDRGNTIY
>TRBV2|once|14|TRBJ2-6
ASTTTSPGGANVLT
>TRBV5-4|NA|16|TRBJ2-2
ASSPGLAPPFGTGELF
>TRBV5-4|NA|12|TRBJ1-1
ASSLGGLSIEAF
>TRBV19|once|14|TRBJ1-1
ASSILSQRLNTEAF
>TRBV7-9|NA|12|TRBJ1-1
ASSLVQGGTEAF
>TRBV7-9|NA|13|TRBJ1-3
ASSPRTGPGNTIY
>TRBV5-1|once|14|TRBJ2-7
ASSPPGQVSSYEQY
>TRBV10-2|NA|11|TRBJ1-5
ASRQGANQPQH
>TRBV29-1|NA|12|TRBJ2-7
SAIPTGLPYEQY
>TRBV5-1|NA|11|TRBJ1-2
ASSLGGPYGYT
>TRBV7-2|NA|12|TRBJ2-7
ASSPGQDFYEQY